Listed here are 15 T cell receptor beta chains from one sample, sequenced in a study of Ad26.COV2.S vaccination and SARS-CoV-2 variants. Using immunoSEQ multiplex PCR, the repertoire was profiled, and TCRdb retains in-frame clones only, with some absent. The table includes approximately 340,000 clones, 70% to 90% detected once. Treatment given: roughly 20 received Ad26.COV2.S at low or high dose, single or two shots; 5 received placebo; per-sample allocation not given. Specimen acquisition occurred on day 63 following the initial vaccine or placebo injection. The material was peripheral blood, obtained in a trial of Ad26.COV2.S vaccine versus placebo. The source of these receptors is a person aged 18-65 years who received the Ad26.COV2.S COVID-19 vaccine or a placebo.

The chain couples TRBV5-1 to TRBJ2-3; D gene unclear. The CDR3 has 14 residues. Germline-derived CDR1 and CDR2 are SGHRS and YFSETQ. Trimming took 1 base from V and 3 from J, leaving 9 bases between them. The CDR3 protein is CASSLWRQTDTQYF. CDR3 coding DNA: TGCGCCAGCAGCTTGTGGCGGCAGACAGATACGCAGTATTTT. Filled out from reference TRBV5-1 and TRBJ2-3, the complete variable domain reads KAGVTQTPRYLIKTRGQQVTLSCSPISGHRSVSWYQQTPGQGLQFLFEYFSETQRNKGNFPGRFSGRQFSNSRSEMNVSTLELGDSALYLCASSLWRQTDTQYFGPGTRLTVL.

The CDR3 nucleotides read TGCGCCAGCAGCTTGGGGGACAGGGGGCGCGGGACGACAGATACGCAGTATTTT. This codes for CASSLGDRGRGTTDTQYF. The chain joins TRBV5-1 to TRBJ2-3; 12 nucleotides line up with TRBD1. The CDR3 length is 18 residues. The junction had 8 bases not matched to a gene; V was cut back by 0 bases and J by 3 bases. Germline V gives CDR1 SGHRS, CDR2 YFSETQ.

The V call is TRBV19, the J call TRBJ1-1, with TRBD1 as a possible D gene (5 bases). This CDR3 spans 13 amino acids. The V gene lost 3 bases and the J gene lost 3 bases, with 8 bases spanning the gap. The germline V gene has CDR1 LNHDA and CDR2 SQIVND (reference sequence). The CDR3 bases are TGTGCCAGTAGTATCCGGGGGGACACTGAAGCTTTCTTT. Translation gives CASSIRGDTEAFF.

CDR3 DNA sequence: TGTGCCTGGGCTATCAGGGGCGCTCCTAATGAAAAACTGTTTTTT. Protein sequence: CAWAIRGAPNEKLFF. The V call is TRBV30, the J call TRBJ1-4; D possibly corresponds to TRBD1 (6 bases). Germline CDR1 reads GTSNPN; CDR2 reads SVGIG (reference sequence). V lost 5 bases and J 3 bases, leaving 16 bases between the germline ends. There are 15 residues in the CDR3.

The chain links TRBV15 to TRBJ2-7, with TRBD2 matching over 9 bases. This CDR3 region has 14 residues. The V and J ends lost 1 base and 7 bases, in that order; junction bases with no gene match: 5. CDR1 and CDR2 (germline): LNHNV, YYDKDF (reference sequence). CDR3 sequence reads: CATSRGDSGGEQYF. The CDR3 coding sequence is TGTGCCACCAGCAGAGGGGATAGCGGGGGTGAGCAGTACTTC. Full variable domain (outside the CDR3, taken from reference TRBV15 and TRBJ2-7): DAMVIQNPRYQVTQFGKPVTLSCSQTLNHNVMYWYQQKSSQAPKLLFHYYDKDFNNEADTPDNFQSRRPNTSFCFLDIRSPGLGDTAMYLCATSRGDSGGEQYFGPGTRLTVT.

The CDR3 region is CASSSQGTVVFDTQYF. Here the CDR3 DNA reads TGTGCCAGCAGTTCACAGGGTACCGTTGTTTTCGATACGCAGTATTTT. The chain combines TRBV28 with TRBJ2-3; possible D gene TRBD1, 6 bases. Germline V gives CDR1 MDHEN, CDR2 SYDVKM. Trimming pared 4 bases from V and 6 bases from J, leaving 20 bases between. The CDR3 spans 16 residues.

V is TRBV19 and J is TRBJ1-3; 10 bases align to TRBD1. Germline assignment: CDR1 LNHDA and CDR2 SQIVND (reference sequence). This CDR3 is 19 amino acids long. J gave up 1 base and V 7 bases, and 16 bases lay outside the gene matches. The CDR3 sequence: CASTPPRDRGFWSGNTIYF. The DNA for the CDR3 is TGTGCCAGTACCCCCCCCCGGGACAGGGGATTTTGGTCTGGAAACACCATATATTTT.

CDR3 region: CASSHKTGGAWETQYF. The CDR3 nucleotides read TGTGCCAGCAGCCACAAGACAGGGGGCGCATGGGAGACCCAGTACTTC. The V and J genes are TRBV14 and TRBJ2-5; 10 bases map to TRBD1. The CDR3 has 16 residues. V shed 3 bases and J 5 bases; nucleotides not matched to a gene: 9. From germline, CDR1 is SGHDN and CDR2 FVKESK.

In its sample, this clone was seen a few times. As DNA, the CDR3 is TGTGCCAGCTCATGGGATGGGCAAGCCTACGAGCAGTACTTC. The encoded protein is CASSWDGQAYEQYF. The genes are TRBV18 and TRBJ2-7, with unresolved D. This CDR3 contains 14 residues. V lost 5 bases and J lost 2, with 13 bases in between. CDR1 and CDR2 (germline): KGHSH, LQKENI.

The gene calls are TRBV27 and TRBJ1-2; D is possibly TRBD1 (5 bases). Trimming pared 2 bases from V and 5 bases from J, leaving 12 bases between. The germline V gene has CDR1 MNHEY and CDR2 SMNVEV (reference sequence). The CDR3 loop spans 14 amino acids. For the CDR3, the DNA is TGTGCCAGCAGTTTAGGGCAGGGAATATATGGCTACACCTTC. Its translation: CASSLGQGIYGYTF.

This chain links TRBV7-9 with TRBJ1-4; weak D call: TRBD1 (6 bases). The CDR3 covers 16 residues. From germline, CDR1 is SEHNR and CDR2 FQNEAQ (reference sequence). Trimming removed 5 bases from V and 3 bases from J, with 16 bases in between. The CDR3 bases are TGTGCCAGCAGCACACCTCGGGGGCCAGCTAATGAAAAACTGTTTTTT. Translated, it gives CASSTPRGPANEKLFF.

The chain recombines TRBV28 with TRBJ2-3; the match to TRBD2 covers 11 bases. The V gene's germline CDR1 is MDHEN and CDR2 SYDVKM. The CDR3 has 21 amino acids. J was trimmed by 0 bases and V by 5 bases; bases with no gene match: 19. CDR3 nucleotide sequence: TGTGCCAGCAGTACCCAACTGCGCCGGGGACTAGCGGAACCTAGCACAGATACGCAGTATTTT. Protein product: CASSTQLRRGLAEPSTDTQYF.

The chain combines TRBV6-5 with TRBJ2-7; the match to TRBD2 covers 11 bases. The CDR3 covers 14 residues. Trimming at V came to 7 bases and at J to 4 bases, leaving 6 bases not matched to a gene. Germline CDR1 and CDR2: MNHEY and SVGAGI. The CDR3 coding sequence is TGTGCCAGCAACCCCAGGACTAGCGGGTACGAGCAGTACTTC. It codes for CASNPRTSGYEQYF.

The rearrangement uses TRBV5-1 and TRBJ2-7; 10 bases line up with TRBD1. The germline CDR1 and CDR2 sequences are SGHRS and YFSETQ. J was trimmed by 2 bases and V by 4 bases; bases with no gene match: 6. This CDR3 has 15 amino acids. This chain's CDR3 is CASSLWGTGAYEQYF. In DNA form, the CDR3 reads TGCGCCAGCAGCCTCTGGGGGACAGGGGCCTACGAGCAGTACTTC.

The chain couples TRBV11-2 to TRBJ2-3; 9 nucleotides align to TRBD2. Losses at the gene ends were 3 bases for V and 4 bases for J; bases not matched to a gene: 5. CDR3 length: 15 amino acids. The germline V gene encodes CDR1 SGHAT and CDR2 FQNNGV. The chain's CDR3 is CASSFDGLASDTQYF. In DNA form, the CDR3 reads TGTGCCAGCAGCTTCGACGGACTAGCGTCAGATACGCAGTATTTT.